A selection of T cell receptor beta chains follows, all from one sample in a study of blood T cells in healthy people across ages. One entry per CDR3 protein, called by TCRdb with MiXCR from the 5' RACE reads. The sample holds 1.2 million to 1.5 million distinct CDR3 sequences, approximately 59% seen once. Sequencing was performed on blood. These receptors all stem from a young man in good health. Both conserved end residues are part of each CDR3. A D gene is named only where the DNA matches it firmly. The size field is filled for only some rows; it gives once, few, many or a size class.

size: once
J: TRBJ2-5
D: -
V: TRBV20-1
CDR3: CSAFTPETQYF
DNA: TGCAGTGCTTTCACGCCTGAGACCCAGTACTTC

size: -
J: TRBJ2-5
D: -
V: TRBV7-8
CDR3: CASSLLWTGRGDEQYF
DNA: TGTGCCAGCAGCTTGCTGTGGACAGGTCGGGGGGATGAGCAGTACTTC

size: -
J: TRBJ2-4
D: -
V: TRBV12-3/TRBV12-4
CDR3: CASSGLAGIQYF
DNA: TGTGCCAGCAGCGGGCTGGCCGGCATTCAGTACTTC

size: -
J: TRBJ2-3
D: -
V: TRBV28
CDR3: CASSPWDGSTDTQYF
DNA: TGTGCCAGCAGCCCCTGGGACGGAAGCACAGATACGCAGTATTTT

size: -
J: TRBJ2-3
D: -
V: TRBV6-5
CDR3: CASRSRDLSTDTQYF
DNA: TGTGCCAGCAGAAGCCGGGATCTAAGCACAGATACGCAGTATTTT

size: -
J: TRBJ1-1
D: -
V: TRBV7-2
CDR3: CASSHGLGVGNTEAFF
DNA: TGTGCCAGCAGCCACGGTTTGGGGGTGGGGAACACTGAAGCTTTCTTT

size: few
J: TRBJ1-1
D: -
V: TRBV7-2
CDR3: CASSPSPSVQAFF
DNA: TGTGCCAGCAGCCCCAGCCCCAGCGTTCAAGCTTTCTTT

size: -
J: TRBJ2-1
D: TRBD2
V: TRBV20-1
CDR3: CSAHLAGRAYNEQFF
DNA: TGCAGTGCTCATCTAGCGGGCCGGGCCTACAATGAGCAGTTCTTC

size: -
J: TRBJ2-5
D: -
V: TRBV6-2/TRBV6-3
CDR3: CASSWRGDYNEQYF
DNA: TGTGCCAGCAGCTGGCGGGGCGACTACAATGAGCAGTACTTC

size: -
J: TRBJ1-6
D: TRBD1
V: TRBV5-1
CDR3: CASSFGQGLNSPLHF
DNA: TGCGCCAGCAGCTTCGGACAGGGACTGAATTCACCCCTCCACTTT

size: few
J: TRBJ1-2
D: TRBD1
V: TRBV12-3/TRBV12-4
CDR3: CASSDTGGAINGYTF
DNA: TGTGCCAGCAGTGACACAGGGGGCGCGATTAATGGCTACACCTTC

size: -
J: TRBJ1-2
D: -
V: TRBV4-1
CDR3: CASSTDRRLGYTF
DNA: TGCGCCAGCAGTACCGACAGGCGGCTAGGCTACACCTTC

size: -
J: TRBJ2-1
D: TRBD2
V: TRBV29-1
CDR3: CSVGLAVSYNEQFF
DNA: TGCAGCGTTGGGCTAGCGGTCTCCTACAATGAGCAGTTCTTC

size: few
J: TRBJ1-2
D: TRBD1
V: TRBV29-1
CDR3: CSVLDRGEDGYTF
DNA: TGCAGCGTTTTGGACAGGGGGGAAGATGGCTACACCTTC

size: -
J: TRBJ2-7
D: TRBD2
V: TRBV20-1
CDR3: CSATGLETYEQYF
DNA: TGCAGTGCCACGGGACTAGAAACATACGAGCAGTACTTC

size: -
J: TRBJ1-3
D: -
V: TRBV7-2
CDR3: CASSLGVSGNTIYF
DNA: TGTGCCAGCAGTTTAGGGGTTTCTGGAAACACCATATATTTT

size: few
J: TRBJ2-7
D: -
V: TRBV29-1
CDR3: CSVGSGTYEQYF
DNA: TGCAGCGTTGGTTCTGGAACATACGAGCAGTACTTC

size: -
J: TRBJ2-7
D: TRBD2
V: TRBV5-1
CDR3: CASSYRTSVDEQYF
DNA: TGCGCCAGCAGCTACCGGACTAGCGTTGACGAGCAGTACTTC

size: -
J: TRBJ2-4
D: -
V: TRBV13
CDR3: CASSQVGKGQYF
DNA: TGTGCCAGCAGCCAAGTCGGTAAAGGACAGTACTTC

size: -
J: TRBJ2-3
D: TRBD2
V: TRBV7-2
CDR3: CASSLETSGRGTDTQYF
DNA: TGTGCCAGCAGCTTAGAGACTAGCGGGAGGGGCACAGATACGCAGTATTTT

size: -
J: TRBJ2-5
D: -
V: TRBV20-1
CDR3: CSARSASDLQETQYF
DNA: TGCAGTGCTAGGTCGGCTAGCGACCTCCAAGAGACCCAGTACTTC

size: -
J: TRBJ2-5
D: -
V: TRBV4-3
CDR3: CASSQVTGTLGQETQYF
DNA: TGCGCCAGCAGCCAAGTTACAGGCACCTTGGGTCAAGAGACCCAGTACTTC

size: -
J: TRBJ2-3
D: -
V: TRBV7-9
CDR3: CAGRGPLTDTQYF
DNA: TGTGCCGGCAGGGGACCGCTAACAGATACGCAGTATTTT

size: -
J: TRBJ2-5
D: TRBD1
V: TRBV10-2
CDR3: CASSAQGVGTQYF
DNA: TGCGCCAGCAGTGCCCAGGGGGTTGGGACCCAGTACTTC

size: -
J: TRBJ2-5
D: -
V: TRBV5-1
CDR3: CASSLPDSRYLQETQYF
DNA: TGCGCCAGCAGCCTACCGGACAGCCGATACCTTCAAGAGACCCAGTACTTC

size: once
J: TRBJ1-1
D: -
V: TRBV12-3/TRBV12-4
CDR3: CASSPQGWARAFF
DNA: TGTGCCAGCAGTCCACAAGGGTGGGCCCGGGCTTTCTTT

size: -
J: TRBJ2-3
D: -
V: TRBV12-3/TRBV12-4
CDR3: CASSLVRRDTQYF
DNA: TGTGCCAGCAGTTTGGTCAGGCGAGATACGCAGTATTTT

size: -
J: TRBJ2-7
D: TRBD1
V: TRBV4-3
CDR3: CASSQERSIAGQGYEQYF
DNA: TGCGCCAGCAGCCAAGAAAGGTCTATCGCGGGACAGGGCTACGAGCAGTACTTC

size: many
J: TRBJ1-1
D: -
V: TRBV12-3/TRBV12-4
CDR3: CASSLYRLPNTEAFF
DNA: TGTGCCAGCAGTCTCTACAGGCTGCCGAACACTGAAGCTTTCTTT

size: -
J: TRBJ2-7
D: -
V: TRBV11-2
CDR3: CASSPLSWTYSEQYF
DNA: TGTGCCAGCAGCCCTCTATCCTGGACTTATTCCGAGCAGTACTTC

size: few
J: TRBJ1-2
D: -
V: TRBV29-1
CDR3: CSVGTGANGYTF
DNA: TGCAGCGTTGGGACCGGGGCCAATGGCTACACCTTC

size: few
J: TRBJ2-3
D: -
V: TRBV15
CDR3: CATQVESTDTQYF
DNA: TGTGCCACCCAGGTGGAATCCACAGATACGCAGTATTTT

size: -
J: TRBJ2-5
D: TRBD1
V: TRBV11-2
CDR3: CASSYLQGIVNEQYF
DNA: TGTGCCAGCAGCTATCTACAGGGGATCGTCAATGAGCAGTACTTC

size: -
J: TRBJ2-1
D: -
V: TRBV12-3/TRBV12-4
CDR3: CASSFGAVEGEQFF
DNA: TGTGCCAGCAGTTTCGGGGCCGTTGAGGGGGAGCAGTTCTTC

size: -
J: TRBJ2-5
D: TRBD1
V: TRBV12-3/TRBV12-4
CDR3: CASSSGQGSQETQYF
DNA: TGTGCCAGCAGTTCCGGACAGGGGAGCCAAGAGACCCAGTACTTC

size: -
J: TRBJ2-3
D: TRBD2
V: TRBV5-1
CDR3: CASSLEAGGISTDTQYF
DNA: TGCGCCAGCAGCTTGGAGGCGGGAGGTATATCCACAGATACGCAGTATTTT

size: -
J: TRBJ2-7
D: TRBD1
V: TRBV6-5
CDR3: CASSSTTGGGFYEQYF
DNA: TGTGCCAGCAGTTCTACGACAGGGGGAGGATTCTACGAGCAGTACTTC

size: once
J: TRBJ2-1
D: TRBD2
V: TRBV20-1
CDR3: CSARASGRLSSYNEQFF
DNA: TGCAGTGCCCGGGCCAGCGGGAGGCTAAGCTCCTACAATGAGCAGTTCTTC

size: few
J: TRBJ2-3
D: -
V: TRBV5-1
CDR3: CASSLERGDGDTQYF
DNA: TGCGCCAGCAGCTTGGAGAGGGGCGACGGAGATACGCAGTATTTT

size: few
J: TRBJ1-2
D: TRBD1
V: TRBV6-5
CDR3: CASSSPTGTEGYTF
DNA: TGTGCCAGCAGCTCGCCTACCGGGACAGAGGGCTACACCTTC

size: -
J: TRBJ2-1
D: TRBD2
V: TRBV5-1
CDR3: CASSLVRASGINEQFF
DNA: TGCGCCAGCAGCTTGGTCAGGGCTAGCGGGATAAACGAGCAGTTCTTC

size: -
J: TRBJ2-3
D: -
V: TRBV15
CDR3: CATSRGGGPSTDTQYF
DNA: TGTGCCACCAGCAGAGGTGGAGGACCGTCCACAGATACGCAGTATTTT

size: few
J: TRBJ1-1
D: -
V: TRBV4-1
CDR3: CASSQSSRGTGPEAFF
DNA: TGCGCCAGCAGCCAATCCTCCCGAGGGACCGGTCCTGAAGCTTTCTTT

size: few
J: TRBJ2-1
D: -
V: TRBV6-6
CDR3: CASSQPGANGEQFF
DNA: TGTGCCAGCAGTCAACCGGGGGCCAACGGGGAGCAGTTCTTC